The 19 T cell receptor beta chains presented below share a single source sample, sequenced in a study of control samples from healthy donors and cancer patients. Sequenced by immunoSEQ multiplex PCR; TCRdb stores in-frame clones only, minus some. Of about 150,000 clones in the sample, over 90% were seen once. The sequenced sample consisted of blood. All receptors come from a man aged 45 to 65 in good health.

The sample holds one count of this clone. The chain has TRBV2 and TRBJ2-5; perhaps TRBD2 as D (5 bases). This CDR3 spans 13 amino acids. Trimming took off 4 bases at V and 3 bases at J, with 9 bases between the two ends. CDR1 and CDR2 from the germline V gene are SNHLY and FYNNEI. This CDR3 reads CASSVVREETQYF. DNA of the CDR3: TGTGCCAGCAGTGTGGTGAGGGAAGAGACCCAGTACTTC. Drawing the rest from reference TRBV2 and TRBJ2-5, the complete variable domain is EPEVTQTPSHQVTQMGQEVILRCVPISNHLYFYWYRQILGQKVEFLVSFYNNEISEKSEIFDDQFSVERPDGSNFTLKIRSTKLEDSAMYFCASSVVREETQYFGPGTRLLVL.

The chain has TRBV20-1 and TRBJ1-2; D unclear. Germline loops: CDR1 DFQATT, CDR2 SNEGSKA (reference sequence). The CDR3 totals 14 residues. Trimming took off 3 bases at V and 5 bases at J, with 16 bases between the two ends. CDR3 region: CSASGRQNEYGYTF. CDR3 DNA: TGCAGTGCTAGTGGGCGGCAGAACGAATATGGCTACACCTTC.

The CDR3 DNA sequence: TGTGCCAGCTATATCCAAGGGGGGAACACTGAAGCTTTCTTT. It yields the protein CASYIQGGNTEAFF. The gene calls are TRBV6-5 and TRBJ1-1; tentative D call: TRBD1 (6 bases). Between the trimmed V and J ends, which lost 8 bases and 1 base, there was a span of 14 bases. Germline V gene lookup returns CDR1 MNHEY and CDR2 SVGAGI. The CDR3 covers 14 residues.

The V and J genes are TRBV12-3 or TRBV12-4 and TRBJ2-1, with 9 bases aligning to TRBD1. The length of the CDR3 is 13 residues. V lost 4 bases to trimming and J lost 9 bases; unmatched junction nucleotides: 4. The CDR3 bases are TGTGCCAGCAGTTCGGGACAGGGAGGTGAGCAGTTCTTC. Translated, it gives CASSSGQGGEQFF.

V is TRBV28 and J is TRBJ1-1; D uncertain. Trimming stripped 6 bases from V and 2 bases from J, with 13 bases between. Germline-derived CDR1 and CDR2 are MDHEN and SYDVKM. The CDR3 is 14 amino acids. CDR3 nucleotides: TGTGCCAGCAGGTCCCCCGGATCCAACACTGAAGCTTTCTTT. It translates to CASRSPGSNTEAFF.

This clone was seen only a few times. CDR3 sequence reads: CAWSVPRVGSPLHF. For the CDR3, the DNA is TGTGCCTGGAGTGTACCCAGGGTAGGGTCACCCCTCCACTTT. V is TRBV30 and J is TRBJ1-6; a possible D gene is TRBD1 (5 bases). The CDR3 is 14 amino acids. The germline gives CDR1 GTSNPN, CDR2 SVGIG (reference sequence). Trimming cost V 0 bases and J 10 bases, with 13 bases left between them.

The chain employs TRBV14 and TRBJ2-2; D is uncertain. The V and J ends lost 4 bases and 4 bases respectively, with 1 base between them. Germline CDR1 is SGHDN and CDR2 is FVKESK. This CDR3 is 11 amino acids long. DNA of the CDR3: TGTGCCAGCAGCCTCACCGGGGAGCTGTTTTTT. It yields the protein CASSLTGELFF.

This chain links TRBV7-9 with TRBJ1-2; D not certain. CDR1 and CDR2 (germline): SEHNR, FQNEAQ (reference sequence). V was pared by 1 base and J by 5 bases, with 5 bases between. The CDR3 totals 12 residues. CDR3 sequence: CASSLGQYGYTF. CDR3 nucleotides: TGTGCCAGCAGCTTAGGGCAGTATGGCTACACCTTC. Complete variable domain (other parts from reference TRBV7-9 and TRBJ1-2): DTGVSQNPRHKITKRGQNVTFRCDPISEHNRLYWYRQTLGQGPEFLTYFQNEAQLEKSRLLSDRFSAERPKGSFSTLEIQRTEQGDSAMYLCASSLGQYGYTFGSGTRLTVV.

The chain joins TRBV6-5 to TRBJ2-2; the match to TRBD1 covers 10 bases. Trimming at V came to 5 bases and at J to 3 bases, leaving 3 bases not matched to a gene. Germline CDR1 reads MNHEY; CDR2 reads SVGAGI. The CDR3 has 15 residues. This CDR3 is CASSRQGADTGELFF. In DNA, the CDR3 is TGTGCCAGCAGTCGACAGGGGGCCGACACCGGGGAGCTGTTTTTT.

CDR3 nucleotide sequence: TGTGCCAGCTCACCACCGAGTATCCGGGACACTGAAGCTTTCTTT. Encoded protein: CASSPPSIRDTEAFF. This chain uses TRBV18 with TRBJ1-1; D uncertain. V dropped 0 bases and J dropped 3 bases, with 11 bases sitting between them. The CDR3 sequence is 15 residues long. Germline V gene data show CDR1 as KGHSH and CDR2 as LQKENI.

This chain joins TRBV11-3 and TRBJ2-3; D tentatively reads TRBD1 or TRBD2 (5 bases each). The ends were cut back, 2 bases at V and 6 bases at J, with 12 bases in the middle. The length of the CDR3 is 14 residues. The germline gives CDR1 SGHNT, CDR2 YENEEA. CDR3 amino acids: CASSLYGEGDTQYF. The CDR3 nucleotides are TGTGCCAGCAGCTTATACGGCGAGGGGGATACGCAGTATTTT.

The rearrangement joins TRBV2 to TRBJ2-1, with TRBD1 matching 9 bases. V lost 3 bases and J lost 14; bases outside the gene matches: 8. The germline V gene has CDR1 SNHLY and CDR2 FYNNEI. The CDR3 consists of 13 residues. The CDR3 sequence is CASSEWGGQGKFF. The CDR3 DNA is TGTGCCAGCAGTGAGTGGGGGGGACAGGGAAAGTTCTTC.

This chain connects TRBV27 to TRBJ2-7, with TRBD2 matching over 10 bases. The germline V gene encodes CDR1 MNHEY and CDR2 SMNVEV (reference sequence). V lost 2 bases to trimming and J lost 7 bases; unmatched junction nucleotides: 8. CDR3 length: 15 residues. The CDR3 loop is CASSLLLAGVKEQYF. The CDR3 coding sequence is TGTGCCAGCAGTTTACTCCTAGCGGGAGTCAAAGAGCAGTACTTC.

CDR3 nucleotides: TGTGCCAGCAGCGCCCATTCACCCCTCCACTTT. Protein product: CASSAHSPLHF. The chain links TRBV28 to TRBJ1-6; D not certain. The V gene lost 6 bases and the J gene lost 8 bases, with 5 bases spanning the gap. Germline loops: CDR1 MDHEN, CDR2 SYDVKM. This CDR3 has 11 amino acids.

This rearrangement joins TRBV28 to TRBJ2-7; TRBD1 might be the D (6 bases). This CDR3 is built from 14 residues. Per the germline V gene, CDR1 is MDHEN and CDR2 is SYDVKM. Trimming took off 5 bases at V and 4 bases at J, with 15 bases between the two ends. The CDR3 region is CASSVTGIGYEQYF. CDR3 DNA sequence: TGTGCCAGCAGTGTCACAGGGATCGGGTACGAGCAGTACTTC.

The chain uses TRBV28 and TRBJ2-2; the match to TRBD2 covers 10 bases. The CDR3 has 15 amino acids. With 3 bases clipped from V and 6 bases from J, the junction kept 4 bases outside the gene matches. CDR1 and CDR2 (germline): MDHEN, SYDVKM. CDR3: CASSFGLAGAGELFF. CDR3 DNA: TGTGCCAGCAGTTTTGGGCTAGCGGGAGCCGGGGAGCTGTTTTTT. Full variable domain (remainder filled in from reference TRBV28 and TRBJ2-2): DVKVTQSSRYLVKRTGEKVFLECVQDMDHENMFWYRQDPGLGLRLIYFSYDVKMKEKGDIPEGYSVSREKKERFSLILESASTNQTSMYLCASSFGLAGAGELFFGEGSRLTVL.

The chain carries TRBV3-1 (or the pseudogene TRBV3-2) and TRBJ2-2, with 9 bases aligning to TRBD2. J was trimmed by 1 base and V by 6 bases; bases with no gene match: 3. Germline CDR1 LGHDT, CDR2 YNNKEL (reference sequence). The CDR3 consists of 15 residues. CDR3 DNA sequence: TGTGCCAGCAGACTGACTAGCGGGAACACCGGGGAGCTGTTTTTT. Translated: CASRLTSGNTGELFF.

Concerning this clone itself: Other DNA sequences in the sample encode the same CDR3. The rearrangement links TRBV9 to TRBJ1-2; D might be TRBD1 (5 bases). The germline V and J ends were trimmed by 0 bases and 2 bases, with 8 bases remaining between them. The length of the CDR3 is 14 residues. Germline V gene lookup returns CDR1 SGDLS and CDR2 YYNGEE. CDR3: CASSVVGGNYGYTF. Here the CDR3 DNA reads TGTGCCAGCAGCGTAGTTGGGGGGAACTATGGCTACACCTTC. Complete variable domain (other parts from reference TRBV9 and TRBJ1-2): DSGVTQTPKHLITATGQRVTLRCSPRSGDLSVYWYQQSLDQGLQFLIQYYNGEERAKGNILERFSAQQFPDLHSELNLSSLELGDSALYFCASSVVGGNYGYTFGSGTRLTVV.

This chain uses TRBV25-1 with TRBJ2-1; TRBD2 agrees at 9 bases. The junction had 9 bases not matched to a gene; V was cut back by 5 bases and J by 7 bases. Germline V gene data show CDR1 as MGHDK and CDR2 as SYGVNS. CDR3 size: 15 residues. This CDR3 is CASSMAGGMGNEQFF. CDR3 bases: TGTGCCAGCAGTATGGCGGGAGGGATGGGGAATGAGCAGTTCTTC.